A single sample gave rise to the 23 T cell receptor beta chains below, sequenced in a study of blood T cell repertoires in COVID-19. Clones were read by immunoSEQ multiplex PCR, and TCRdb kept only the in-frame ones, dropping some. The sample includes around 300,000 clones, 80% to 90% of them seen just once. Sequenced material: peripheral blood. The origin of the receptors is a woman between 65 and 79 years old with acute or convalescent COVID-19.

This clone appeared a single time. V gene TRBV6-4 combines with J gene TRBJ1-2; D call uncertain. This CDR3 has 11 amino acids. The germline CDR1 and CDR2 sequences are MRHNA and SNTAGT. V was cut by 4 bases and J by 8 bases, with 8 bases left in between. CDR3 amino acids: CASSGPRGYTF. CDR3 nucleotides: TGTGCCAGCAGTGGCCCCCGGGGCTACACCTTC.

This chain joins TRBV5-4 and TRBJ1-2; 9 positions match TRBD1. From germline, CDR1 is SGHNT and CDR2 YYREEE (reference sequence). The CDR3 spans 14 residues. With 2 bases clipped from V and 2 bases from J, the junction kept 1 base outside the gene matches. The CDR3 loop reads CASSFGTGNYGYTF. CDR3 bases: TGTGCCAGCAGCTTCGGGACAGGGAACTATGGCTACACCTTC.

The CDR3 reads CAWSVGQGSGGWEKLFF. In DNA form, the CDR3 reads TGTGCCTGGAGTGTAGGCCAGGGGTCGGGAGGTTGGGAAAAACTGTTTTTT. V and J are TRBV30 and TRBJ1-4, with a weak D call TRBD1 (6 bases). The CDR3 totals 17 residues. V was clipped by 0 bases and J by 8 bases, with 22 bases between them. Germline V gene data show CDR1 as GTSNPN and CDR2 as SVGIG (reference sequence). Drawing the rest from reference TRBV30 and TRBJ1-4, the complete variable domain is SQTIHQWPATLVQPVGSPLSLECTVEGTSNPNLYWYRQAAGRGLQLLFYSVGIGQISSEVPQNLSASRPQDRQFILSSKKLLLSDSGFYLCAWSVGQGSGGWEKLFFGSGTQLSVL.

This chain joins TRBV2 and TRBJ2-7; 9 nucleotides align to TRBD1. V trimming: 5 bases; J trimming: 4 bases; junction bases outside the gene matches: 3. The germline CDR1 and CDR2 sequences are SNHLY and FYNNEI. The CDR3 totals 13 residues. CDR3 nucleotide sequence: TGTGCCAGCAGTACGGGACAGGGTTACGAGCAGTACTTC. Amino acid sequence: CASSTGQGYEQYF.

The V call is TRBV29-1, the J call TRBJ1-2; the match to TRBD1 covers 7 bases. V lost 6 bases and J lost 6; bases outside the gene matches: 7. The CDR3 sequence is 12 residues long. Germline-derived CDR1 and CDR2 are SQVTM and ANQGSEA. DNA for the CDR3: TGCAGCGTCCTGACAGGGACGCATGGCTACACCTTC. Translated, it gives CSVLTGTHGYTF.

This clone was counted a single time. V gene TRBV15 combines with J gene TRBJ2-3; D is perhaps TRBD1 (6 bases). V was clipped by 6 bases and J by 3 bases, with 16 bases between them. Germline V lookup: CDR1 LNHNV, CDR2 YYDKDF (reference sequence). The CDR3 sequence is 15 residues long. The CDR3, as DNA: TGTGCCACCAGGCGAACAGGGACCGGGACAGATACGCAGTATTTT. Translation gives CATRRTGTGTDTQYF.

CDR3: CASSLAGLAGDPYEQYF. The CDR3, as DNA: TGTGCCAGCAGCTTGGCGGGACTAGCGGGGGACCCCTACGAGCAGTACTTC. The genes are TRBV7-2 and TRBJ2-7; 14 bases map to TRBD2. V shed 3 bases, J shed 2 bases, and the junction held 6 bases outside the gene matches. The V gene's germline CDR1 is SGHTA and CDR2 FQGNSA. The CDR3 has 17 residues. The full variable domain, its missing parts supplied by reference TRBV7-2 and TRBJ2-7, is GAGVSQSPSNKVTEKGKDVELRCDPISGHTALYWYRQSLGQGLEFLIYFQGNSAPDKSGLPSDRFSAERTGGSVSTLTIQRTQQEDSAVYLCASSLAGLAGDPYEQYFGPGTRLTVT.

The chain recombines TRBV9 with TRBJ2-2; no reliable D call. Germline lookup yields CDR1 SGDLS and CDR2 YYNGEE. The CDR3 sequence is 12 residues long. V was trimmed by 4 bases and J by 6 bases, leaving 7 bases between them. CDR3 sequence (DNA): TGTGCCAGCAGCCTATTGTCCGGGGAGCTGTTTTTT. Its protein is CASSLLSGELFF. Combining the CDR3 with reference TRBV9 and TRBJ2-2 gives the whole variable domain DSGVTQTPKHLITATGQRVTLRCSPRSGDLSVYWYQQSLDQGLQFLIQYYNGEERAKGNILERFSAQQFPDLHSELNLSSLELGDSALYFCASSLLSGELFFGEGSRLTVL.

The CDR3 region has the DNA TGCGCCAGCAGCCAGCAATCGGGAGCCGGGGGAAATTCACCCCTCCACTTT. Its protein product is CASSQQSGAGGNSPLHF. The J gene is TRBJ1-6, the V gene TRBV5-1, with D possibly being TRBD1 (5 bases). V was cut by 4 bases and J by 7 bases, with 21 bases left in between. The germline V gene encodes CDR1 SGHRS and CDR2 YFSETQ. There are 17 residues in the CDR3.

The chain's CDR3 is CASSSISGPSTDTQYF. CDR3 DNA: TGTGCCAGCAGCTCAATTAGCGGGCCTAGCACAGATACGCAGTATTTT. The rearrangement joins TRBV11-3 to TRBJ2-3; 7 nucleotides match TRBD2. After removal of 4 bases from V and 0 bases from J, the junction contained 7 bases not matched to a gene. The CDR3 length is 16 residues. Germline CDR1 and CDR2: SGHNT and YENEEA.

V usage is TRBV13 and J usage is TRBJ1-2; 9 bases are shared with TRBD1. CDR3 length equals 15 residues. CDR1 is PRHDT, CDR2 FYEKMQ, per germline (reference sequence). The junction had 10 bases not matched to a gene; V was cut back by 4 bases and J by 7 bases. The CDR3 nucleotides are TGTGCCAGCAGCTACACAGGGGGCGGGAACGCTGGCTACACCTTC. Translated, it gives CASSYTGGGNAGYTF.

This clone was seen more than once but under ten times. V is TRBV7-8 and J is TRBJ2-1; D call uncertain. CDR1 SGHVS and CDR2 FQNEAQ come from the germline V gene. The V end lost 5 bases, the J end lost 0 bases, and 11 bases lay between the germline ends. This CDR3 comprises 15 residues. The CDR3 loop is CASSLSGGSYNEQFF. The CDR3 region has the DNA TGTGCCAGCAGCCTCTCAGGTGGCTCCTACAATGAGCAGTTCTTC.

This chain uses TRBV5-1 with TRBJ1-2; 7 nucleotides line up with TRBD1. This CDR3 is 15 amino acids long. Germline V gene sequence: CDR1 SGHRS, CDR2 YFSETQ. The V gene end was trimmed by 4 bases and the J gene end by 0 bases; junction bases not matched to a gene: 6. The CDR3 loop reads CASSAGTAANYGYTF. CDR3 DNA sequence: TGCGCCAGCAGCGCAGGGACAGCAGCTAACTATGGCTACACCTTC.

This clone was detected only a few times. The chain links TRBV5-1 to TRBJ2-3, with D possibly matching TRBD1 (6 bases). In germline, CDR1 is SGHRS, CDR2 YFSETQ. V dropped 8 bases and J dropped 3 bases, with 16 bases sitting between them. The CDR3 loop spans 14 amino acids. DNA of the CDR3: TGCGCCAGTCGTATCGGCCAGGGGACAGATACGCAGTATTTT. Its translation is CASRIGQGTDTQYF.

The J gene is TRBJ2-2, the V gene TRBV30, with 8 bases aligning to TRBD2. Trimming cost V 2 bases and J 5 bases; bases outside gene matches: 7. From germline, CDR1 is GTSNPN and CDR2 SVGIG (reference sequence). This CDR3 contains 15 residues. For the CDR3, the DNA is TGTGCCTGGAGTCCCGGGGGGGCACGGACCGGGGAGCTGTTTTTT. Its protein is CAWSPGGARTGELFF.

The J gene is TRBJ1-1, the V gene TRBV11-3, with D unresolved. V dropped 5 bases and J dropped 3 bases, with 10 bases sitting between them. The germline gives CDR1 SGHNT, CDR2 YENEEA. The CDR3 sequence is 13 residues long. For the CDR3, the DNA is TGTGCCAGCAGCCGGGAAGGTCACACTGAAGCTTTCTTT. Protein: CASSREGHTEAFF. The full variable domain, with the rest looked up from reference TRBV11-3 and TRBJ1-1, is EAGVVQSPRYKIIEKKQPVAFWCNPISGHNTLYWYLQNLGQGPELLIRYENEEAVDDSQLPKDRFSAERLKGVDSTLKIQPAELGDSAVYLCASSREGHTEAFFGQGTRLTVV.

The rearrangement links TRBV6-1 to TRBJ2-2, with D perhaps matching TRBD2 (6 bases). Trimming removed 0 bases at V and 6 bases at J, with 8 bases between. Germline V gene sequence: CDR1 MNHNS, CDR2 SASEGT. This CDR3 is 14 amino acids long. Here the CDR3 reads CASSEAGGAGELFF. The CDR3 DNA is TGTGCCAGCAGTGAAGCCGGGGGAGCCGGGGAGCTGTTTTTT.

The chain employs TRBV2 and TRBJ2-3; a weak D match, TRBD2 (6 bases). Between the trimmed V and J ends, which lost 8 bases and 1 base, there was a span of 10 bases. This CDR3 is 13 amino acids long. The V gene's germline CDR1 is SNHLY and CDR2 FYNNEI. The CDR3 nucleotides read TGTGCCAGCCACCCGGGGGGCACAGATACGCAGTATTTT. Translation: CASHPGGTDTQYF.

Here the CDR3 DNA reads TGCGCCAGCAGCCCCGGGTACCCCCCCCGCGGTCGTGGCAATGAGCAGTTCTTC. Its protein is CASSPGYPPRGRGNEQFF. The V and J genes are TRBV5-1 and TRBJ2-1; the D is unclear. V dropped 4 bases and J dropped 6 bases, with 26 bases sitting between them. The CDR3 contains 18 residues. CDR1 SGHRS and CDR2 YFSETQ come from the germline V gene. Together with reference TRBV5-1 and TRBJ2-1, the CDR3 gives the full variable domain: KAGVTQTPRYLIKTRGQQVTLSCSPISGHRSVSWYQQTPGQGLQFLFEYFSETQRNKGNFPGRFSGRQFSNSRSEMNVSTLELGDSALYLCASSPGYPPRGRGNEQFFGPGTRLTVL.

The rearrangement uses TRBV27 and TRBJ2-1; D possibly corresponds to TRBD2 (6 bases). V was clipped by 5 bases and J by 6 bases, with 17 bases between them. Germline loops: CDR1 MNHEY, CDR2 SMNVEV (reference sequence). The CDR3 extends over 15 amino acids. CDR3 residues: CASSPVSGSPNEQFF. The CDR3 nucleotides are TGTGCCAGCAGTCCAGTCTCCGGGAGCCCCAATGAGCAGTTCTTC.

The CDR3 here is CASSEFRTEAFF. The CDR3 coding sequence is TGTGCCAGCAGTGAATTCAGGACTGAAGCTTTCTTT. This chain joins TRBV2 and TRBJ1-1, with no clear D. Trimming stripped 2 bases from V and 5 bases from J, with 6 bases between. This CDR3 region has 12 residues. The germline V gene encodes CDR1 SNHLY and CDR2 FYNNEI.

This chain connects TRBV11-1 to TRBJ2-5; no clear D. V lost 5 bases to trimming and J lost 2 bases, with 9 bases between them. Germline V gene data show CDR1 as SGHAT and CDR2 as FQDESV (reference sequence). The CDR3 sequence is 13 residues long. The CDR3 sequence is CASSPTTQETQYF. CDR3 in DNA: TGTGCCAGCAGCCCAACTACGCAAGAGACCCAGTACTTC.

The chain employs TRBV4-2 and TRBJ1-1, with D unresolved. CDR1 is LGHNA, CDR2 YNFKEQ, per germline. The CDR3 sequence is 14 residues long. V was clipped by 0 bases and J by 5 bases, with 10 bases between them. CDR3: CASSQDPTDTEAFF. The CDR3 DNA reads as TGTGCCAGCAGCCAAGATCCTACAGATACTGAAGCTTTCTTT.